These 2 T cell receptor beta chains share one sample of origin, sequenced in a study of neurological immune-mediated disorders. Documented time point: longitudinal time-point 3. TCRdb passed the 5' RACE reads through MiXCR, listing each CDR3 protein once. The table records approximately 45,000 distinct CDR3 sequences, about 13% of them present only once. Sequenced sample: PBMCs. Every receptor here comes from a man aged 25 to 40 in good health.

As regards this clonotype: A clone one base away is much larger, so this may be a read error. CDR3 in DNA: TGCGCCAGCAGCCGCATTAAAGCGGGACAGGTCGTCGAGCAGTACTTC. It encodes CASSRIKAGQVVEQYF. J is TRBJ2-7 and V is TRBV5-1, with a weak D call TRBD1 (8 bases). The CDR3 has 16 amino acids. The V gene's germline CDR1 is SGHRS and CDR2 YFSETQ. Trimming cost V 4 bases and J 6 bases, with 23 bases left between them.

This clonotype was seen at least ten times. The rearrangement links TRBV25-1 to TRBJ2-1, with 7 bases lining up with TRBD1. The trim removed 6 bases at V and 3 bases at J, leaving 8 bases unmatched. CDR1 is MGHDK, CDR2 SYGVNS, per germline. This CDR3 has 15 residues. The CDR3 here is CASRPPGTVYNEQFF. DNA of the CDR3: TGTGCCAGCAGACCACCTGGGACAGTCTACAATGAGCAGTTCTTC.